This entry concerns a single T cell receptor beta chain. The sample belongs to a study of blood T cell repertoires in COVID-19. Study-level background: Sources were T cells, B-cell-depleted T cells, or PBMCs; the material itself was cDNA or gDNA.

In the original processing: By means of reference gene primer amplification, nucleated cell counts were estimated. Clones were read by immunoSEQ multiplex PCR, and TCRdb kept only the in-frame ones, dropping some. Clone size and the V and J calls come from that table; the DNA yielded D and trimming. There are over 100,000 clones in the sample; about 85% occur only once, and roughly 5.2% lies in the top ten. The germline V gene has CDR1 LGHDT and CDR2 YNNKEL (reference sequence). V shed 4 bases and J shed 5 bases, with 14 bases lying between them. The CDR3 runs to 14 residues. Seattle patient enrollment occurred during active infection, with longitudinal follow-up thereafter.

V gene TRBV3-1 (or the pseudogene TRBV3-2) combines with J gene TRBJ2-5; D may be TRBD2 (5 bases). The TCR sequence derives from a woman between 45 and 60 years old with COVID-19, enrolled during active disease. The sample comprised peripheral blood. CDR3 bases: TGTGCCAGCAGCCTCGGGCTAGCAGGCGAGACCCAGTACTTC. Translation gives CASSLGLAGETQYF.